Each of the 4 T cell receptor beta chains below was sequenced from the same sample in a study of CD8+CD57+ T cells in acquired aplastic anemia. Individuals selected for sequencing had exhibited CD8+CD57+ cell expansion on flow cytometry. CDR3 and TCR beta VDJ profiling relied on genomic DNA as the template. From the reads, TCRdb called clonotypes with MiXCR, one entry per CDR3 protein. In the table there are 200,000 to 250,000 distinct CDR3 sequences, 65% of which are singletons. Specimen: sorted CD4+, CD8+, or CD8+CD57+ T cells (not recorded which) from PBMCs. These receptors were collected from a human donor with aplastic anemia.

The chain joins TRBV6-5 to TRBJ1-2; TRBD1 is a possible D gene (5 bases). Germline CDR1 MNHEY, CDR2 SVGAGI. This CDR3 has 13 amino acids. V gave up 6 bases and J gave up 3 bases, with 11 bases separating them. The CDR3 DNA is TGTGCCAGCAGACCGGGACTTGACTATGGCTACACCTTC. It codes for CASRPGLDYGYTF.

This clonotype was counted a few times. The chain recombines TRBV24-1 with TRBJ2-3; D ambiguous. Deletions cut 0 bases from V and 11 bases from J, with 8 bases between. Germline lookup yields CDR1 KGHDR and CDR2 SFDVKD. The CDR3 has 12 residues. In nucleotides, the CDR3 is TGTGCCACCAGTGATTTGACCTCCAGGCAGTATTTT. Translated: CATSDLTSRQYF.

This clonotype appeared a single time. V and J are TRBV12-5 and TRBJ2-2, with 13 bases fitting TRBD2. The CDR3 has 17 residues. The ends lost 4 bases at V and 5 bases at J; junction bases unmatched: 7. Germline-derived CDR1 and CDR2 are LGHNT and FRNRAP. The CDR3: CASGSPLAGGPTGELFF. CDR3 DNA: TGTGCTAGTGGTTCGCCACTAGCGGGAGGGCCAACCGGGGAGCTGTTTTTT.

CDR3: CASMPTGEYYEQYF. The DNA of the CDR3 is TGTGCCAGCATGCCCACGGGCGAGTACTACGAGCAGTACTTC. The chain recombines TRBV2 with TRBJ2-7, with D uncertain. The ends were cut back, 7 bases at V and 3 bases at J, with 16 bases in the middle. The CDR3 consists of 14 residues. CDR1 SNHLY and CDR2 FYNNEI come from the germline V gene.